This TCR beta chain was recorded in a study of shared clonotypes between healthy human individuals. The V gene lost 4 bases and the J gene lost 4 bases, with 20 bases spanning the gap. This CDR3 has 17 amino acids. Per the germline V gene, CDR1 is SGHDT and CDR2 is YYEEEE. Data came from immunoSEQ multiplex PCR; TCRdb stores just in-frame clones and leaves some out. The sample lists some 1.1 million clones; about 72% were seen once. This TCR was sampled from a man between 18 and 29 years old in good health. Some clones in this sample may be carry-over from other donors' samples. The chain employs TRBV5-6 and TRBJ1-4, with D possibly being TRBD1 (6 bases). The specimen sequenced was memory CD4+ T cells from PBMCs. The sample's subset: CD45RA-negative fraction. CDR3 amino acids: CASSGPQTGPSNEKLFF. CDR3 DNA: TGTGCCAGCAGCGGCCCTCAAACAGGGCCGAGTAATGAAAAACTGTTTTTT.